This TCR beta chain was found in a study of shared clonotypes between healthy human individuals (TCRdb year 2020). Regarding the research as a whole: The cohort comprised a couple of women and a few men aged 18 to 49 years. Per donor, three plates each were used for CD4 naive and CD4 memory, two for CD8 naive, and one for CD8 memory. To estimate repertoire size and how much clonotype sharing occurs between individuals, the study deeply sequenced the blood TCR repertoires of about five healthy adults. Different laboratories and diverse techniques were used to prepare libraries and sequence TCR repertoires, to increase sequencing depth and limit assay-specific biases. Between about 0.94 and 8.9 billion PBMCs per donor were obtained by leukapheresis.

A remark on this clone: Its antigen target is currently unknown. Per-base quality was not reported, and no clone a single base away is much larger than it.

Study-wide conclusions, independent of this receptor: Higher generation probabilities were observed for clonotypes shared by all four sorted-subset donors than for non-shared clonotypes. Sampling was limited to blood, and TCR repertoires in tissue likely differ from TCR repertoires in blood. Because the study included only a small number of donors, the genetic and exposure-history diversity represented was limited. Even with the large sequencing depth, rarefaction of the sorted-subset datasets indicated that sequencing was incomplete. Larger estimated clonotype richness was generally found for naive subsets than for memory subsets. Pairwise subsampling indicated that sequencing depth was expected to affect the degree of clonotype sharing among donors. Approximately 5% of naive CD4, 3.5% of naive CD8, roughly 2.4% of memory CD4, and approximately 0.4% of memory CD8 clonotypes were shared across four donors.

The donors were healthy, HIV-negative adults with no recently reported acute infections or vaccinations. All donors were Caucasian adults living in Nashville, Tennessee, USA. CD8 memory samples were composed of magnetically selected CD45RO+ cells combined with CCR7-negative CD45RA+ effector memory (TemRA) cells. Blood was collected by leukapheresis, and PBMCs were isolated by Ficoll-Histopaque density gradient centrifugation and then cryopreserved in liquid nitrogen vapor phase. Purity and quantity of every magnetically sorted T cell population were checked by analytical flow cytometry. Genomic DNA was isolated from each sorted fraction and quantified by UV absorbance on a Nanodrop 2000c. TCR CDR3 regions were amplified from genomic DNA by multiplex PCR using the deep immunoSEQ assay. Extracted genomic DNA from each cell subset was distributed evenly across all wells of several immunoSEQ 96-well plates, and each plate was treated as a replicate. For sorted subsets, roughly 0.2 ug genomic DNA, equal to about 30,000 T cell genomes, was loaded into each replicate PCR. Purified libraries were measured with a Qubit 3.0 fluorometer, size-checked on a Bioanalyzer 2100, and measured again with the KAPA Library Quantification kit. Every immunoSEQ 96-well plate was sequenced on a separate single-read 150-cycle Illumina NextSeq 550 flow cell. Per the authors' processing: Because the immunoSEQ output included only junctional sequences and no quality scores, the filtering could not be the same as the filtering used for full-length reads. To assign V/J genes and CDR3, sequences were annotated using PyIR, a Python wrapper for IgBLAST v1.9, with IMGT germline references. Reads were removed for weak V/J assignments (E-value above 1e-6), missing CDR3, stop codons, out-of-frame junctions, or ambiguous translated residues. V3J clonotypes were defined as sequences sharing an identical inferred V gene, J gene, and CDR3 amino acid sequence. To compute the percentage overlap between repertoires, the number of shared unique clonotypes was divided by the size of the smaller repertoire. Three approaches were used to assess repertoire richness: RTK rarefaction, the Chao1 estimator, and Recon v2.1 estimates of unobserved clonotypes. Generation probabilities were computed with OLGA for all TCRbeta clonotypes obtained by the gDNA method from a few donors. The table comes from immuneACCESS by way of TCRdb, which keeps in-frame sequences with V and J called. Part of the clones is missing from these tables; in studies checked, under half for an unresolved V gene and the rest for unknown reasons. The V and J calls and clone size were taken over from that table, and D and trimming were inferred from the DNA. The sample yields around 100,000 clones; roughly two thirds were counted once. Roughly 43% of the sample goes to the ten largest clones.

CDR1 SGHRS and CDR2 YFSETQ were looked up in the germline V gene. The CDR3 covers 16 residues, taking in both the cysteine and the phenylalanine. The sequence is cut down to CDR3 DNA, 48 bases in frame from base 1. Cut back by 4 bases and 5 bases, the V and J ends lie 21 bases apart. The V and J segments used are TRBV5-1 and TRBJ2-5, and the D gene may be TRBD2, 6 bases matching. What was sequenced was memory CD8+ T cells sorted from blood. Interpreted using the paper, the cell subset or site label stands for: CD45RO+ cells pooled with CCR7-negative TemRA cells. The source is a man in his thirties or forties in good health. CDR3 reads: CASSQLLRESGETQYF. The DNA reads as follows: TGCGCCAGCAGCCAGCTACTACGGGAGTCAGGGGAGACCCAGTACTTC.